These 19 T cell receptor beta chains came from one sample sequenced in a study of siplizumab effects on memory and regulatory T cells. Measured with immunoSEQ multiplex PCR; TCRdb has only the in-frame clones, and not every one. The sample carries tens of thousands of clones, 94% recorded once. Sequences were obtained from non-Treg CD4+ T cells sorted from blood. These receptors were obtained from a human donor in good health.

The chain employs TRBV7-9 and TRBJ2-3; no clear D gene. V lost 6 bases and J 4 bases, leaving 14 bases between the germline ends. The CDR3 runs 14 residues. From germline, CDR1 is SEHNR and CDR2 FQNEAQ (reference sequence). The CDR3 DNA follows: TGTGCCAGCAGAAAACCGGACGGCCCAGATACGCAGTATTTT. This translates into CASRKPDGPDTQYF.

This rearrangement joins TRBV5-4 to TRBJ1-6; D gene uncertain. CDR3 length equals 14 residues. Germline assignment: CDR1 SGHNT and CDR2 YYREEE (reference sequence). Trimming left V 4 bases short and J 6 bases short, with 11 bases between. In DNA, the CDR3 is TGTGCCAGCAGCCCCGGGTGGGGTAATTCACCCCTCCACTTT. The encoded protein is CASSPGWGNSPLHF.

CDR3 sequence: CAWNRNPGETQYF. For the CDR3, the DNA is TGTGCCTGGAACAGAAACCCGGGGGAGACCCAGTACTTC. The V gene is TRBV30, the J gene TRBJ2-5, with D tentatively TRBD2 (5 bases). The length of the CDR3 is 13 residues. CDR1 is GTSNPN and CDR2 is SVGIG in the germline V gene (reference sequence). Trimming stripped 4 bases from V and 5 bases from J, with 14 bases between.

This clone was seen once. The chain couples TRBV15 to TRBJ2-1, with D maybe TRBD2 (6 bases). Trimming shortened V by 0 bases and J by 2 bases, and 14 bases separated the two germline ends. There are 17 residues in the CDR3. Germline CDR1 and CDR2: LNHNV and YYDKDF (reference sequence). Written as DNA, the CDR3 is TGTGCCACCAGCAGAGAACTTGGGGGGATAACCTACAATGAGCAGTTCTTC. Its protein is CATSRELGGITYNEQFF.

V and J are TRBV10-1 and TRBJ2-4, with 10 bases identical to TRBD1. Germline V gene data show CDR1 as WNHNN and CDR2 as SYGVQD (reference sequence). V shed 10 bases and J 7 bases; nucleotides not matched to a gene: 7. The CDR3 consists of 13 residues. The CDR3 reads CAIAGTGENIQYF. CDR3 DNA sequence: TGCGCCATCGCCGGGACAGGGGAGAACATTCAGTACTTC.

This chain joins TRBV5-6 and TRBJ1-6; D is perhaps TRBD1 (5 bases). The CDR3 has 14 amino acids. V lost 0 bases, J lost 6 bases, and 7 bases lay in between. Germline loops: CDR1 SGHDT, CDR2 YYEEEE. In nucleotides, the CDR3 is TGTGCCAGCAGCTTGGACAGGAGTAATTCACCCCTCCACTTT. As protein: CASSLDRSNSPLHF.

This chain uses TRBV11-3 with TRBJ2-1, with 13 positions matching TRBD2. V was pared by 2 bases and J by 7 bases, with 5 bases of the junction left unmatched. In germline, CDR1 is SGHNT, CDR2 YENEEA. The CDR3 totals 16 residues. The chain's CDR3 is CASSLSGLAGENEQFF. The CDR3 DNA is TGTGCCAGCAGCTTAAGCGGACTAGCGGGAGAGAATGAGCAGTTCTTC.

The chain is built from TRBV18 and TRBJ2-2, with D hard to call. The CDR3 contains 17 residues. The V and J ends lost 3 bases and 4 bases respectively, with 18 bases between them. Germline V gene lookup returns CDR1 KGHSH and CDR2 LQKENI. The CDR3 sequence: CASSPFVSAGSTGELFF. The CDR3 coding sequence is TGTGCCAGCTCACCCTTTGTCAGCGCCGGTAGCACCGGGGAGCTGTTTTTT.

This clone occurred once. The chain couples TRBV7-5 to TRBJ2-1; TRBD2 is the table's D call, not checked against the DNA. TRBV7-5 corresponds to a pseudogene. The CDR3 loop spans 15 amino acids. The CDR3 coding sequence is TGTGCCGGCGATAAGACTAGCGGGGGGAACAATGAGCAGTTCTTC. Translating it yields CAGDKTSGGNNEQFF.

V is TRBV6-6 and J is TRBJ2-4; no firm D call. The CDR3 loop spans 14 amino acids. Germline lookup yields CDR1 MNHNY and CDR2 SVGAGI (reference sequence). Trimming cost V 6 bases and J 6 bases, with 15 bases left between them. The CDR3 DNA reads as TGTGCCAGCAGGCATGGGCTTTGGGGAAACATTCAGTACTTC. Translation: CASRHGLWGNIQYF.

This clone was detected once. This rearrangement joins TRBV5-4 to TRBJ1-1; 8 bases fit TRBD1. The length of the CDR3 is 15 residues. The V gene's germline CDR1 is SGHNT and CDR2 YYREEE (reference sequence). Germline trimming cut 4 bases from V and 1 base from J; bases unmatched to any gene: 6. For the CDR3, the DNA is TGTGCCAGCAGCCGGGCCGGGACAGGGAACACTGAAGCTTTCTTT. Translating gives CASSRAGTGNTEAFF.

The chain couples TRBV10-2 to TRBJ1-5; D unresolved. V was cut by 0 bases and J by 5 bases, with 2 bases left in between. The CDR3 is made up of 12 amino acids. In germline, CDR1 is WSHSY, CDR2 SAAADI. The DNA of the CDR3 is TGCGCCAGCAGTGAGTCTTATCAGCCCCAGCATTTT. Residues: CASSESYQPQHF.

V and J are TRBV13 and TRBJ2-1; 7 nucleotides agree with TRBD1. The CDR3 totals 16 residues. V shed 6 bases and J 6 bases; nucleotides not matched to a gene: 14. The germline gives CDR1 PRHDT, CDR2 FYEKMQ (reference sequence). Here the CDR3 reads CASSPPYDRDVNEQFF. The CDR3 DNA reads TGTGCCAGCAGTCCCCCCTACGACAGGGACGTCAATGAGCAGTTCTTC.

The V and J genes are TRBV13 and TRBJ1-2; perhaps TRBD1 as D (6 bases). V lost 2 bases, J lost 4 bases, and 8 bases lay in between. Germline CDR1 PRHDT, CDR2 FYEKMQ (reference sequence). This CDR3 has 13 residues. CDR3 in DNA: TGTGCCAGCAGCTTACGGACAGTCTATGGCTACACCTTC. Protein: CASSLRTVYGYTF. Full variable domain (rest looked up from reference TRBV13 and TRBJ1-2): AAGVIQSPRHLIKEKRETATLKCYPIPRHDTVYWYQQGPGQDPQFLISFYEKMQSDKGSIPDRFSAQQFSDYHSELNMSSLELGDSALYFCASSLRTVYGYTFGSGTRLTVV.

The chain is built from TRBV30 and TRBJ2-5; TRBD2 matches at 15 bases. The tail of the sequence fits TRBJ2-7 better, so the J call may be wrong. Germline CDR1 and CDR2: GTSNPN and SVGIG (reference sequence). This CDR3 has 15 amino acids. Here the CDR3 DNA reads TGTGCCTGGAGCGGACTAGCGGGGGGGCACAGCGAGCAGTACTTC. Translated: CAWSGLAGGHSEQYF.

The rearrangement links TRBV9 to TRBJ2-7; 10 bases are shared with TRBD1. This CDR3 is built from 16 residues. J gave up 2 bases and V 4 bases, and 9 bases lay outside the gene matches. Germline CDR1 and CDR2: SGDLS and YYNGEE. Here the CDR3 DNA reads TGTGCCAGCAGCCCACAAGGGGGGACAGGGGCCTACGAGCAGTACTTC. Amino acid sequence: CASSPQGGTGAYEQYF.

The chain employs TRBV6-6 and TRBJ2-5, with a possible D match to TRBD1 (5 bases). The CDR3 covers 14 residues. From germline, CDR1 is MNHNY and CDR2 SVGAGI (reference sequence). Trimming took off 3 bases at V and 1 base at J, with 9 bases between the two ends. This CDR3 is CASSYYQGQETQYF. Written as DNA, the CDR3 is TGTGCCAGCAGTTATTACCAGGGCCAAGAGACCCAGTACTTC.

J is TRBJ1-2 and V is TRBV9; 12 bases align to TRBD1. The CDR3 is 17 residues long. Trimming cost V 0 bases and J 7 bases; bases outside gene matches: 10. Germline assignment: CDR1 SGDLS and CDR2 YYNGEE. CDR3 in amino acids: CASSVEGQGAFSSGYTF. The CDR3 bases are TGTGCCAGCAGCGTAGAGGGACAGGGGGCTTTTTCTTCTGGCTACACCTTC. Based on the CDR3 plus reference TRBV9 and TRBJ1-2, the full variable domain is DSGVTQTPKHLITATGQRVTLRCSPRSGDLSVYWYQQSLDQGLQFLIQYYNGEERAKGNILERFSAQQFPDLHSELNLSSLELGDSALYFCASSVEGQGAFSSGYTFGSGTRLTVV.

The CDR3 spells CATPETDRAGGNQPQHF. The CDR3 DNA sequence: TGTGCCACCCCAGAAACGGACAGGGCAGGAGGCAATCAGCCCCAGCATTTT. The rearrangement joins TRBV21-1 to TRBJ1-5; the listed D gene, TRBD1, was not tested against the DNA. TRBV21-1 is shown as a pseudogene. This CDR3 has 17 residues.